The rows below give T cell receptor beta chains drawn from one sample of a study of T-cell memory formation after mild COVID-19. TCRdb reanalysed the 5' RACE reads using MiXCR and keeps one entry per CDR3 protein. This table has a few hundred thousand distinct CDR3 sequences, roughly 21% appearing once. Input material: PBMCs or a T cell subset sorted from them (not recorded which). The receptor source for this set is an adult woman who had mild COVID-19 (a few samples of this study predate the infection). Cell type and time point are not known. Both conserved end residues are part of each CDR3. The order of the fields is clone size, J gene, V gene, D gene, CDR3 protein, CDR3 DNA. The D gene is left open where the match is weak. Part of the rows lack a size; the others show once, few, many or a class for expanded clones.

.,TRBJ1-1,TRBV18,.,CASSPWGYGTEAFF,TGTGCCAGCTCACCTTGGGGGTACGGCACTGAAGCTTTCTTT
.,TRBJ2-7,TRBV7-9,.,CASSPGGPEQYF,TGTGCCAGCAGCCCCGGCGGCCCCGAGCAGTACTTC
many,TRBJ2-5,TRBV5-1,.,CASSLAASQETQYF,TGCGCCAGCAGCTTGGCGGCTAGCCAAGAGACCCAGTACTTC
many,TRBJ2-6,TRBV12-3/TRBV12-4,TRBD1,CASSLAWTGVAGANVLTF,TGTGCCAGCAGTTTAGCGTGGACAGGGGTAGCTGGGGCCAACGTCCTGACTTTC
few,TRBJ2-7,TRBV3-1,.,CASRTEGSATYEQYF,TGTGCCAGCAGGACCGAGGGTAGCGCCACCTACGAGCAGTACTTC
.,TRBJ1-2,TRBV29-1,.,CSVEEANSYGYTF,TGCAGCGTTGAAGAGGCCAATTCCTATGGCTACACCTTC
.,TRBJ2-3,TRBV11-1,.,CASTQWARHKLSSTDTQYF,TGTGCCAGCACCCAGTGGGCTAGACACAAACTGTCTAGCACAGATACGCAGTATTTT
.,TRBJ2-5,TRBV4-3,.,CASSQSRKPPRLDKETQYF,TGCGCCAGCAGCCAAAGTCGGAAGCCTCCCAGACTAGACAAAGAGACCCAGTACTTC
.,TRBJ2-1,TRBV4-2,TRBD2,CASSPGLRTSGRGNEQFF,TGTGCCAGCAGCCCTGGCTTACGGACTAGCGGGAGGGGGAATGAGCAGTTCTTC
.,TRBJ2-1,TRBV12-3/TRBV12-4,.,CATSLGKYEQFF,TGTGCCACCTCACTCGGCAAGTATGAGCAGTTCTTC
.,TRBJ1-2,TRBV19,.,CASMARRGGIDGYTF,TGTGCCAGTATGGCTCGCCGTGGAGGGATCGATGGCTACACCTTC
.,TRBJ2-7,TRBV11-2,TRBD1,CASSLDGTGEYIGEQYF,TGTGCCAGCAGCTTAGATGGGACAGGCGAATACATAGGGGAGCAGTACTTC
many,TRBJ1-2,TRBV4-2,TRBD1,CASSPGQGETGGYTF,TGTGCCAGCAGCCCAGGACAGGGTGAAACGGGCGGCTACACCTTC
few,TRBJ1-2,TRBV7-9,.,CASSSTRQAYYGYTF,TGTGCCAGCAGCTCTACTCGACAGGCTTACTATGGCTACACCTTC
.,TRBJ2-1,TRBV12-3/TRBV12-4,TRBD2,CASSLVGGRAAEQFF,TGTGCCAGCAGTTTAGTTGGCGGGAGGGCCGCTGAGCAGTTCTTC
.,TRBJ1-1,TRBV6-5,.,CASSYSRGKTEAFF,TGTGCCAGCAGTTACTCGCGGGGGAAAACTGAAGCTTTCTTT
.,TRBJ2-7,TRBV2,.,CASSEGGPGFREQYF,TGTGCCAGCAGTGAAGGGGGACCTGGGTTCCGCGAGCAGTACTTC
few,TRBJ1-1,TRBV11-3,.,CASDEGGLNTEAFF,TGTGCCAGCGATGAGGGGGGGCTGAACACTGAAGCTTTCTTT
few,TRBJ1-5,TRBV2,.,CASKRGGTPAQPQHF,TGTGCCAGCAAGAGGGGTGGGACCCCGGCTCAGCCCCAGCATTTT
many,TRBJ2-4,TRBV20-1,TRBD2,CSARAHTGLASNIQYF,TGCAGTGCTAGGGCCCACACGGGACTAGCGAGTAACATTCAGTACTTC
few,TRBJ1-1,TRBV9,.,CASSVATRNTEAFF,TGTGCCAGCAGCGTAGCTACACGGAACACTGAAGCTTTCTTT
few,TRBJ2-2,TRBV5-5,TRBD2,CASTGGSGANTGELFF,TGTGCCAGCACGGGGGGTAGCGGGGCCAACACCGGGGAGCTGTTTTTT
few,TRBJ2-3,TRBV9,TRBD2,CASSVEAGGSVDTQYF,TGTGCCAGCAGCGTAGAAGCGGGGGGGTCGGTGGATACGCAGTATTTT
.,TRBJ1-2,TRBV7-2,.,CASSSYYGYGYTF,TGTGCCAGCAGTTCTTATTACGGCTATGGCTACACCTTC
few,TRBJ2-1,TRBV3-1,TRBD1,CASSHTGDHYNEQFF,TGTGCCAGCAGCCACACAGGGGATCATTACAATGAGCAGTTCTTC
few,TRBJ2-7,TRBV10-3,.,CAISDSQGIHEQYF,TGTGCCATCAGTGATTCTCAGGGGATCCACGAGCAGTACTTC
.,TRBJ1-1,TRBV10-3,.,CAISVGQRRFTDTEAFF,TGTGCCATCAGTGTGGGGCAAAGACGCTTTACGGACACTGAAGCTTTCTTT
.,TRBJ2-1,TRBV2,TRBD1,CASSMDRTSYNEQFF,TGTGCCAGCAGCATGGACAGGACTTCTTACAATGAGCAGTTCTTC
.,TRBJ2-7,TRBV12-3/TRBV12-4,TRBD2,CASTIAGGAYEQYF,TGTGCCAGCACCATAGCGGGAGGAGCCTACGAGCAGTACTTC
few,TRBJ2-7,TRBV19,TRBD1,CASSIGQGPGYEQYF,TGTGCCAGTAGTATAGGACAGGGTCCAGGCTACGAGCAGTACTTC
few,TRBJ2-5,TRBV20-1,.,CSVMSRGQETQYF,TGCAGTGTCATGAGTAGGGGGCAAGAGACCCAGTACTTC
once,TRBJ1-1,TRBV15,TRBD1,CATSRVSGGAEAFF,TGTGCCACCAGCAGAGTTTCAGGGGGAGCTGAAGCTTTCTTT
.,TRBJ1-4,TRBV7-9,.,CASSLYRVANEKLFF,TGTGCCAGCAGCTTATACAGGGTTGCTAATGAAAAACTGTTTTTT
few,TRBJ2-3,TRBV5-1,.,CASSSDRQSDTQYF,TGCGCCAGCAGCTCCGATAGACAGTCAGATACGCAGTATTTT
few,TRBJ2-3,TRBV7-8,.,CASSSLFGGSADTQYF,TGTGCCAGCAGCTCCCTTTTCGGGGGAAGCGCAGATACGCAGTATTTT
.,TRBJ2-3,TRBV4-3,TRBD2,CASSQEPAGGPGLTQYF,TGCGCCAGCAGCCAAGAACCAGCGGGAGGGCCCGGATTGACGCAGTATTTT
.,TRBJ2-3,TRBV5-1,TRBD2,CASSRQGSGGADTQYF,TGCGCCAGCAGCCGACAGGGTAGCGGGGGTGCAGATACGCAGTATTTT
few,TRBJ1-1,TRBV4-1,.,CASSQDRIGNTEAFF,TGCGCCAGCAGCCAAGATCGAATAGGGAACACTGAAGCTTTCTTT
many,TRBJ2-7,TRBV15,.,CATSRDTLREQYF,TGTGCCACCAGCAGAGATACTTTAAGGGAGCAGTACTTC
.,TRBJ2-7,TRBV5-1,.,CASSLVQGSYEQYF,TGCGCCAGCAGCTTGGTGCAGGGCTCCTACGAGCAGTACTTC
.,TRBJ1-2,TRBV6-5,.,CASRRTTSGNYGYTF,TGTGCCAGCAGGAGGACAACCAGCGGGAACTATGGCTACACCTTC
.,TRBJ2-1,TRBV5-1,.,CASSFDVGSIVTSEQFF,TGCGCCAGCAGCTTTGACGTGGGGTCAATTGTCACGTCGGAGCAGTTCTTC
.,TRBJ1-2,TRBV11-2,TRBD1,CASSLSGQGTGGYTF,TGTGCCAGCAGCCTTTCGGGACAGGGTACGGGAGGCTACACCTTC
.,TRBJ2-3,TRBV30,.,CAWSRRTDTQYF,TGTGCCTGGAGTCGCAGGACAGATACGCAGTATTTT
few,TRBJ2-1,TRBV4-2,.,CASSQYFEQFF,TGTGCCAGCAGCCAGTACTTTGAGCAGTTCTTC
.,TRBJ2-1,TRBV11-2,TRBD2,CASSPGSGRVYEQFF,TGTGCCAGCAGCCCGGGCAGCGGGAGGGTCTATGAGCAGTTCTTC
.,TRBJ2-7,TRBV20-1,.,CSASSQGYGEQYF,TGCAGTGCTAGTTCGCAGGGTTATGGGGAGCAGTACTTC
few,TRBJ1-2,TRBV12-3/TRBV12-4,TRBD1,CASRPRQGWGGYTF,TGTGCCAGCAGACCCCGACAGGGGTGGGGAGGCTACACCTTC
few,TRBJ2-2,TRBV7-2,.,CASSFFRDYIGELFF,TGTGCCAGCAGCTTTTTCAGGGATTATATCGGGGAGCTGTTTTTT
few,TRBJ2-1,TRBV5-1,.,CASSLAPPDNEQFF,TGCGCCAGCAGCTTGGCCCCCCCCGACAATGAGCAGTTCTTC
.,TRBJ2-1,TRBV30,.,CAWRVSYNEQFF,TGTGCCTGGAGGGTATCCTACAATGAGCAGTTCTTC
few,TRBJ2-7,TRBV4-1,.,CASSPGQTDEQYF,TGCGCCAGCAGCCCCGGGCAGACCGACGAGCAGTACTTC